The 29 T cell receptor beta chains presented below share a single source sample, sequenced in a study of blood T cell repertoires in COVID-19 (dated by TCRdb to 2018 to 2020). Library prep was done by the immunoSEQ multiplex PCR assay. In TCRdb, the immuneACCESS table is reduced to in-frame sequences with V and J assigned. These tables do not hold every clone; where another copy was compared, an unresolved V gene accounts for under half, and the others remain unexplained. The sample yields 300,000 or so clones; 85% to 90% were counted once. The ten biggest clones cover roughly 3.6% of the sample. Sample: peripheral blood. The source of these receptors is a woman aged 40 to 50 with acute or convalescent COVID-19.

To note about this clone: At the DNA level, this CDR3 is encoded by other sequences in the same sample as well. The CDR3 is CAWSLGGTEAFF. DNA for the CDR3: TGTGCCTGGAGTCTAGGGGGCACTGAAGCTTTCTTT. The chain carries TRBV30 and TRBJ1-1, with D possibly TRBD1 on 6 matching bases. The CDR3 totals 12 residues. V lost 2 bases and J 4 bases, leaving 8 bases between the germline ends. Germline CDR1 and CDR2: GTSNPN and SVGIG (reference sequence).

This clone was seen only once. This chain joins TRBV10-3 and TRBJ1-2, with D maybe TRBD1 (6 bases). Per germline, CDR1 ENHRY and CDR2 SYGVKD. V was cut by 0 bases and J by 2 bases, with 19 bases left in between. CDR3 size: 18 residues. CDR3 protein: CAISESRGGQRLNYGYTF. CDR3 DNA: TGTGCCATCAGTGAGTCGCGGGGGGGGCAGAGACTCAACTATGGCTACACCTTC.

The chain is built from TRBV4-2 and TRBJ2-3, with 12 positions matching TRBD2. Germline V gene data show CDR1 as LGHNA and CDR2 as YNFKEQ. J was trimmed by 3 bases and V by 0 bases; bases with no gene match: 4. This CDR3 spans 17 amino acids. The CDR3 spells CASSQELAGGPTDTQYF. The CDR3 DNA reads TGTGCCAGCAGCCAAGAGCTAGCGGGGGGGCCTACAGATACGCAGTATTTT.

For the CDR3, the DNA is TGTGCCACCAGCCCCGGGACAGGCTCCTACAATGAGCAGTTCTTC. This gives the protein CATSPGTGSYNEQFF. The rearrangement joins TRBV15 to TRBJ2-1, with 8 positions matching TRBD1. V was clipped by 5 bases and J by 0 bases; unmatched bases: 3. This CDR3 is built from 15 residues. Germline V gene lookup returns CDR1 LNHNV and CDR2 YYDKDF (reference sequence).

The chain couples TRBV3-1 (or the pseudogene TRBV3-2) to TRBJ2-1; TRBD1 is a possible D gene (6 bases). The CDR3 runs 11 residues. Between the trimmed V and J ends, which lost 1 base and 14 bases, there was a span of 9 bases. CDR1 LGHDT and CDR2 YNNKEL come from the germline V gene (reference sequence). CDR3 sequence reads: CASSQAQGKFF. CDR3 in DNA: TGTGCCAGCAGCCAAGCACAGGGTAAGTTCTTC.

This rearrangement joins TRBV9 to TRBJ2-1, with D maybe TRBD2 (6 bases). Trimming removed 3 bases from V and 8 bases from J, with 12 bases in between. Germline assignment: CDR1 SGDLS and CDR2 YYNGEE. The CDR3 consists of 13 residues. CDR3 region: CASSAGSSDEQFF. In DNA, the CDR3 is TGTGCCAGCAGCGCCGGGTCTAGCGATGAGCAGTTCTTC. The whole variable domain, filled in from reference TRBV9 and TRBJ2-1, reads DSGVTQTPKHLITATGQRVTLRCSPRSGDLSVYWYQQSLDQGLQFLIQYYNGEERAKGNILERFSAQQFPDLHSELNLSSLELGDSALYFCASSAGSSDEQFFGPGTRLTVL.

This chain uses TRBV29-1 with TRBJ2-2; 8 bases are a match to TRBD1. This CDR3 has 12 residues. With 6 bases clipped from V and 4 bases from J, the junction kept 1 base outside the gene matches. The germline CDR1 and CDR2 sequences are SQVTM and ANQGSEA. CDR3 in DNA: TGCAGCGTGGGGACAGGCACCGGGGAGCTGTTTTTT. Amino acids: CSVGTGTGELFF.

The rearrangement links TRBV19 to TRBJ1-3; TRBD1 agrees at 7 bases. V dropped 2 bases and J dropped 0; count of bases not matched to a gene: 7. The germline CDR1 and CDR2 sequences are LNHDA and SQIVND (reference sequence). CDR3 length: 17 amino acids. CDR3 in amino acids: CASSIRQNRGSGNTIYF. The CDR3 coding sequence is TGTGCCAGTAGTATAAGGCAGAACAGGGGCTCTGGAAACACCATATATTTT.

The V gene is TRBV5-5, the J gene TRBJ1-1, with D tentatively TRBD1 (5 bases). Trimming shortened V by 1 base and J by 6 bases, and 10 bases separated the two germline ends. There are 13 residues in the CDR3. Germline lookup yields CDR1 SGHKS and CDR2 YYEKEE (reference sequence). Written as DNA, the CDR3 is TGTGCCAGCAGCTTGAGGGGCGCCCCTGAAGCTTTCTTT. It is translated as CASSLRGAPEAFF.

The V gene is TRBV28, the J gene TRBJ1-2, with 12 bases aligning to TRBD1. With V trimmed by 2 bases and J by 8 bases, 6 bases remained unmatched. Germline V gene sequence: CDR1 MDHEN, CDR2 SYDVKM. The CDR3 consists of 15 residues. DNA for the CDR3: TGTGCCAGCAGTTTAGGGACAGGGGGCGGGTTCGGCTACACCTTC. Amino acids: CASSLGTGGGFGYTF.

The chain employs TRBV7-3 and TRBJ2-1; TRBD2 matches 11 bases. Germline CDR1 SGHTA, CDR2 FQGTGA. This CDR3 is built from 16 residues. V lost 2 bases, J lost 7 bases, and 7 bases stayed unmatched. As DNA, the CDR3 is TGTGCCAGCAGCTTAGGGGCTAGCGGGGGGCAGAATGAGCAGTTCTTC. It codes for CASSLGASGGQNEQFF.

The chain carries TRBV5-4 and TRBJ2-2; D unclear. V lost 4 bases and J lost 2, with 3 bases in between. Germline V gene lookup returns CDR1 SGHNT and CDR2 YYREEE (reference sequence). CDR3 length: 12 amino acids. CDR3 residues: CASSQNTGELFF. The CDR3 DNA follows: TGTGCCAGCAGCCAAAACACCGGGGAGCTGTTTTTT. The complete variable domain, with remaining parts taken from reference TRBV5-4 and TRBJ2-2, reads ETGVTQSPTHLIKTRGQQVTLRCSSQSGHNTVSWYQQALGQGPQFIFQYYREEENGRGNFPPRFSGLQFPNYSSELNVNALELDDSALYLCASSQNTGELFFGEGSRLTVL.

The CDR3 coding sequence is TGTGCCAGCAGCACCTTGTCAGGATACGAGCAGTACGTC. Translated, it gives CASSTLSGYEQYV. V gene TRBV7-9 combines with J gene TRBJ2-7; D gene uncertain. Trimming left V 5 bases short and J 4 bases short, with 12 bases between. Germline-derived CDR1 and CDR2 are SEHNR and FQNEAQ (reference sequence). The CDR3 is 13 residues long.

The V call is TRBV7-6, the J call TRBJ1-3; no definite D call. Trimming shortened V by 2 bases and J by 6 bases, and 23 bases separated the two germline ends. The CDR3 runs 18 residues. From germline, CDR1 is SGHVS and CDR2 FNYEAQ. The CDR3 reads CASSLRVQEEGPKNTIYF. CDR3 sequence (DNA): TGTGCCAGCAGCTTAAGGGTCCAGGAGGAAGGCCCTAAAAACACCATATATTTT.

The chain combines TRBV6-5 with TRBJ1-1; maybe TRBD1 (6 bases). Germline values: CDR1 MNHEY, CDR2 SVGAGI. V dropped 9 bases and J dropped 2 bases, with 16 bases sitting between them. The CDR3 has 14 amino acids. CDR3 DNA sequence: TGTGCCAGTCTCCTCGGGGGGGCTAACACTGAAGCTTTCTTT. Encoded protein: CASLLGGANTEAFF.

V gene TRBV12-5 combines with J gene TRBJ2-2, with 9 positions matching TRBD2. This CDR3 has 16 residues. Trimming at V came to 4 bases and at J to 2 bases, leaving 5 bases not matched to a gene. Germline lookup yields CDR1 LGHNT and CDR2 FRNRAP. In DNA, the CDR3 is TGTGCTAGTGGTTATGGAGCGGGGGGAAACACCGGGGAGCTGTTTTTT. Encoded protein: CASGYGAGGNTGELFF.

The J gene is TRBJ2-1, the V gene TRBV6-5, with 7 bases that match TRBD2. CDR1 MNHEY and CDR2 SVGAGI come from the germline V gene. The CDR3 length is 14 residues. Losses at the gene ends were 4 bases for V and 3 bases for J; bases not matched to a gene: 3. The CDR3 here is CASSSRGGYNEQFF. CDR3 nucleotide sequence: TGTGCCAGCAGTTCTCGCGGGGGCTACAATGAGCAGTTCTTC.

The chain joins TRBV7-6 to TRBJ1-2, with D unclear. Trimming took 5 bases from V and 0 from J, leaving 19 bases between them. This CDR3 spans 17 amino acids. Germline-derived CDR1 and CDR2 are SGHVS and FNYEAQ. The CDR3: CASSLNPLGRANYGYTF. DNA for the CDR3: TGTGCCAGCAGCCTAAATCCCCTTGGGAGAGCTAACTATGGCTACACCTTC.

The rearrangement joins TRBV15 to TRBJ1-4; D is perhaps TRBD1 (5 bases). This CDR3 comprises 15 residues. Germline CDR1 and CDR2: LNHNV and YYDKDF (reference sequence). Deletions cut 5 bases from V and 5 bases from J, with 15 bases between. The CDR3 sequence: CATSPARTRNEKLFF. DNA of the CDR3: TGTGCCACCAGCCCCGCCCGGACAAGGAATGAAAAACTGTTTTTT.

V is TRBV6-6 and J is TRBJ2-7, with 9 bases fitting TRBD2. CDR3 size: 15 residues. V gave up 4 bases and J gave up 5 bases; unmatched junction bases: 9. The germline CDR1 and CDR2 sequences are MNHNY and SVGAGI (reference sequence). In DNA form, the CDR3 reads TGTGCCAGCAGTTGGGTAGCGGGGGAGTCCCACGAGCAGTACGTC. This translates into CASSWVAGESHEQYV.

Comments on this clone: At one end the junction does not follow the germline gene, possibly because of a read error. The chain joins TRBV5-6 to TRBJ1-1, with D maybe TRBD1 (5 bases). CDR1 is SGHDT, CDR2 YYEEEE, per germline. The CDR3 consists of 14 residues. CDR3 residues: CASSEDGTGYETFF. CDR3 DNA: TGTGCCAGCAGCGAGGACGGGACTGGTTATGAAACTTTCTTT.

The chain joins TRBV7-2 to TRBJ1-2, with 10 bases identical to TRBD1. V lost 5 bases and J lost 0; bases outside the gene matches: 3. The germline gives CDR1 SGHTA, CDR2 FQGNSA. The CDR3 runs to 15 residues. The CDR3 DNA sequence: TGTGCCAGCAGCCGGACAGGGGGTTCTAACTATGGCTACACCTTC. It is translated as CASSRTGGSNYGYTF.

The chain has TRBV19 and TRBJ2-1; 10 bases match TRBD2. Germline V lookup: CDR1 LNHDA, CDR2 SQIVND (reference sequence). V lost 4 bases, J lost 0 bases, and 6 bases stayed unmatched. The CDR3 sequence is 17 residues long. CDR3 nucleotide sequence: TGTGCCAGTAGTAGCTTCTCTAGCGGGAGCTCCTACAATGAGCAGTTCTTC. Amino acid sequence: CASSSFSSGSSYNEQFF.

This clone was picked up one time. The J gene is TRBJ1-1, the V gene TRBV7-2, with D unclear. V dropped 4 bases and J dropped 12 bases, with 18 bases sitting between them. Looked up from germline, CDR1 is SGHTA and CDR2 is FQGNSA. The CDR3 totals 13 residues. The CDR3 sequence: CASSSIAPRESFF. Written as DNA, the CDR3 is TGTGCCAGCAGCTCCATTGCCCCTCGGGAATCTTTCTTT. The whole variable domain, remainder taken from reference TRBV7-2 and TRBJ1-1, is GAGVSQSPSNKVTEKGKDVELRCDPISGHTALYWYRQSLGQGLEFLIYFQGNSAPDKSGLPSDRFSAERTGGSVSTLTIQRTQQEDSAVYLCASSSIAPRESFFGQGTRLTVV.

The chain combines TRBV19 with TRBJ1-5; weak D call: TRBD1 (5 bases). The length of the CDR3 is 14 residues. Germline CDR1 is LNHDA and CDR2 is SQIVND (reference sequence). V lost 10 bases, J lost 5 bases, and 18 bases lay in between. The DNA for the CDR3 is TGTGCCACCGTCGGTGGAGGGGTGGATCAGCCCCAGCATTTT. Residues: CATVGGGVDQPQHF.

V is TRBV10-3 and J is TRBJ2-3; tentative D call: TRBD1 (6 bases). CDR3 length equals 15 residues. Germline CDR1 and CDR2: ENHRY and SYGVKD. Trimming left V 2 bases short and J 2 bases short, with 11 bases between. The CDR3, as DNA: TGTGCCATCAGTGAGGGCCAGGGGTACACAGATACGCAGTATTTT. Its protein product is CAISEGQGYTDTQYF.

CDR3 DNA: TGTGCCAGCAGCCCCGGGACAGGAGCCTACGAGCAGTACGTC. Protein sequence: CASSPGTGAYEQYV. The V gene is TRBV9, the J gene TRBJ2-7, with 8 bases identical to TRBD1. CDR3 length equals 14 residues. Germline V gene sequence: CDR1 SGDLS, CDR2 YYNGEE. V was clipped by 4 bases and J by 2 bases; unmatched bases: 5.

In this sample, this clone turned up once. This rearrangement joins TRBV19 to TRBJ1-2; D call uncertain. Germline V gene data show CDR1 as LNHDA and CDR2 as SQIVND (reference sequence). V was shortened by 7 bases and J by 7 bases, with 19 bases between the two germline ends. The CDR3 consists of 14 residues. This CDR3 is CASTDPLPGVGYTF. The CDR3 nucleotides are TGTGCCAGTACCGACCCCCTCCCAGGCGTTGGCTACACCTTC. The full variable domain, completed using reference TRBV19 and TRBJ1-2, is DGGITQSPKYLFRKEGQNVTLSCEQNLNHDAMYWYRQDPGQGLRLIYYSQIVNDFQKGDIAEGYSVSREKKESFPLTVTSAQKNPTAFYLCASTDPLPGVGYTFGSGTRLTVV.

The V gene is TRBV10-3, the J gene TRBJ2-6; maybe TRBD2 (6 bases). Germline lookup yields CDR1 ENHRY and CDR2 SYGVKD. The CDR3 has 16 amino acids. The V and J ends lost 3 bases and 4 bases respectively, with 13 bases between them. Here the CDR3 DNA reads TGTGCCATCAGTGACTCCTGGGCGGGAGGGGCCAACGTCCTGACTTTC. Its translation: CAISDSWAGGANVLTF.